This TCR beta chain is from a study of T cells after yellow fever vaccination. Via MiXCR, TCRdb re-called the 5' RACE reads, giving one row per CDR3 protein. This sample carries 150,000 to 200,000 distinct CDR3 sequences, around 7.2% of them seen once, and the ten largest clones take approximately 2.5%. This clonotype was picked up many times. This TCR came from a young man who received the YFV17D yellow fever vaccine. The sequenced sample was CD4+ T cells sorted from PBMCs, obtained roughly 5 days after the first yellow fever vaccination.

The chain's CDR3 is CASSPGGGLSWAEAFF. Written as DNA, the CDR3 is TGTGCCAGCTCACCCGGGGGGGGTTTGAGCTGGGCGGAAGCTTTCTTT. The chain combines TRBV18 with TRBJ1-1; weak D call: TRBD1 (5 bases). Trimming removed 3 bases at V and 8 bases at J, with 22 bases between. Germline lookup yields CDR1 KGHSH and CDR2 LQKENI. This CDR3 is 16 amino acids long.